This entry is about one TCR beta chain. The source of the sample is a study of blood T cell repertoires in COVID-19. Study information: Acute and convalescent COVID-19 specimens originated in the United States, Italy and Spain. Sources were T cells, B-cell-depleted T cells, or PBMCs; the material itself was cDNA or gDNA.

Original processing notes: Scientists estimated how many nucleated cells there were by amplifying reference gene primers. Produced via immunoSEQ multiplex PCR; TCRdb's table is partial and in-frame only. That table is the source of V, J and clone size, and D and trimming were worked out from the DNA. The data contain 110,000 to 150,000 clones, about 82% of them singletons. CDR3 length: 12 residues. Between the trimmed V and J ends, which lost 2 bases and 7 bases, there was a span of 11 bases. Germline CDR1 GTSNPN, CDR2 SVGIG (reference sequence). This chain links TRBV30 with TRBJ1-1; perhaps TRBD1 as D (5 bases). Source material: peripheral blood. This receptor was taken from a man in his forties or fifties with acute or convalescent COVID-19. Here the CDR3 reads CAWSTTGIEAFF. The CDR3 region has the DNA TGTGCCTGGAGTACCACAGGAATTGAAGCTTTCTTT.